This is a list of T cell receptor beta chains from one sample in a study of blood T cell repertoires in COVID-19. The assay was immunoSEQ multiplex PCR, and TCRdb's table has in-frame clones only and misses some. Of 440,000 or so clones listed, approximately 89% are singletons. The sample taken for sequencing was peripheral blood. These receptors were obtained from a middle-aged woman with COVID-19, enrolled during active disease. CDR3s include the opening cysteine and the closing phenylalanine or tryptophan. D genes are given only for firm matches. The size of a clone is reported for some rows only, either as once, few or many, or as a class for expanded clones.

CDR3 protein | CDR3 DNA | V gene | clone size | J gene | D gene
CASSRQGDYGYTF | TGTGCCAGCAGCCGACAGGGGGACTATGGCTACACCTTC | TRBV7-9 | NA | TRBJ1-2 | TRBD1
CASSYSPLNQPQHF | TGTGCCAGCAGCTACAGCCCGCTCAATCAGCCCCAGCATTTT | TRBV6-5 | NA | TRBJ1-5 | NA
CASWDTTSYEQYF | TGTGCCAGCTGGGACACCACCTCCTACGAGCAGTACTTC | TRBV6-5 | NA | TRBJ2-7 | NA
CASSVAEGNQPQHF | TGTGCCAGCAGCGTAGCAGAGGGCAATCAGCCCCAGCATTTT | TRBV9 | NA | TRBJ1-5 | NA
CASSLGLAVSNEQFF | TGTGCCAGCAGCTTAGGACTAGCGGTTTCTAATGAGCAGTTCTTC | TRBV11-2 | NA | TRBJ2-1 | TRBD2
CASSPGNTIYF | TGTGCCAGCTCTCCGGGAAACACCATATATTTT | TRBV18 | NA | TRBJ1-3 | NA
CASSLELTYNEQFF | TGCGCCAGCAGCTTGGAACTAACCTACAATGAGCAGTTCTTC | TRBV5-1 | NA | TRBJ2-1 | NA
CASRSTGMSRGQPQHF | TGTGCCAGCAGGAGCACAGGGATGAGTAGGGGTCAGCCCCAGCATTTT | TRBV6-6 | NA | TRBJ1-5 | NA
CASRKRQPSGNTIYF | TGTGCCAGCAGAAAGAGACAGCCCTCTGGAAACACCATATATTTT | TRBV6-5 | NA | TRBJ1-3 | NA
CASSLLAGVVGELFF | TGTGCCAGCAGCTTACTAGCGGGAGTGGTCGGGGAGCTGTTTTTT | TRBV7-2 | NA | TRBJ2-2 | TRBD2
CASRTGQGAGYGYTF | TGCGCCAGCAGGACGGGACAGGGGGCAGGCTATGGCTACACCTTC | TRBV5-1 | NA | TRBJ1-2 | TRBD1
CAWRIETGNSPLHF | TGTGCCTGGAGAATTGAGACGGGTAATTCACCCCTCCACTTT | TRBV30 | once | TRBJ1-6 | NA
CASSPTGNYGYTF | TGTGCCAGCAGTCCGACAGGGAACTATGGCTACACCTTC | TRBV6-2/TRBV6-3 | NA | TRBJ1-2 | TRBD1
CAWRPGQLYEQYF | TGTGCCTGGAGGCCGGGACAGCTCTACGAGCAGTACTTC | TRBV30 | once | TRBJ2-7 | TRBD1
CASSFPIKTSGISSYNEQFF | TGTGCCAGCAGCTTCCCAATTAAGACTAGCGGGATCAGCTCCTACAATGAGCAGTTCTTC | TRBV7-3 | NA | TRBJ2-1 | TRBD2
CASSVDPTGRTEAFF | TGTGCCAGCAGCGTAGACCCGACAGGGCGCACTGAAGCTTTCTTT | TRBV9 | NA | TRBJ1-1 | TRBD1
CASSSQGIWDTQYF | TGTGCCAGCAGTTCCCAGGGGATCTGGGATACGCAGTATTTT | TRBV27 | NA | TRBJ2-3 | NA
CASSPWDRGGSTEAFF | TGTGCCAGCAGTCCCTGGGACAGGGGAGGTTCGACTGAAGCTTTCTTT | TRBV28 | NA | TRBJ1-1 | TRBD1
CSVDSPRVSYNEQFF | TGCAGCGTTGATTCCCCCAGGGTCTCCTACAATGAGCAGTTCTTC | TRBV29-1 | NA | TRBJ2-1 | NA
CAISVRGAEAFF | TGTGCCATCAGTGTCCGGGGGGCGGAAGCTTTCTTT | TRBV10-3 | NA | TRBJ1-1 | NA
CASSYWPRGLNQPQHF | TGTGCCAGCAGTTACTGGCCCAGAGGGCTCAATCAGCCCCAGCATTTT | TRBV6-5 | NA | TRBJ1-5 | NA
CSVLLRRPGGNTEAFF | TGCAGCGTTTTATTGCGTCGGCCAGGGGGGAACACTGAAGCTTTCTTT | TRBV29-1 | NA | TRBJ1-1 | TRBD1
CASSPDPGVYEQYF | TGTGCCAGCTCACCAGACCCCGGGGTCTACGAGCAGTACTTC | TRBV18 | once | TRBJ2-7 | NA
CASSLVTGLPGNEQFF | TGTGCCAGCAGCTTAGTGACGGGGTTACCTGGCAATGAGCAGTTCTTC | TRBV7-2 | NA | TRBJ2-1 | NA